One and the same sample provided the 30 T cell receptor beta chains below, sequenced in a study of T cell responses to AZD1222 COVID-19 vaccine. The protocol was immunoSEQ multiplex PCR, while the TCRdb copy is restricted to in-frame clones and leaves out a portion. The table has some 55,000 clones, approximately 90% seen once. The input for sequencing was peripheral blood, taken on day 0 of AZD1222 vaccination. The receptors derive from an adult in good health.

This clone was counted only a few times. The chain is built from TRBV30 and TRBJ1-5; tentative D call: TRBD1 (6 bases). Trimming pared 2 bases from V and 7 bases from J, leaving 12 bases between. Germline V gives CDR1 GTSNPN, CDR2 SVGIG (reference sequence). This CDR3 is built from 13 residues. The CDR3 DNA reads as TGTGCCTGGAGTCGGGGGGCGGACCAGCCCCAGCATTTT. The encoded protein is CAWSRGADQPQHF.

In DNA, the CDR3 is TGTGCCAGCAGCTTCACGGGTGGCTACACCTTC. Translated: CASSFTGGYTF. The V call is TRBV5-6, the J call TRBJ1-2, with unresolved D. The CDR3 runs 11 residues. V lost 2 bases to trimming and J lost 7 bases, with 6 bases between them. The germline gives CDR1 SGHDT, CDR2 YYEEEE.

The rearrangement uses TRBV6-5 and TRBJ1-2; 11 bases fit TRBD1. CDR3 size: 14 residues. Per germline, CDR1 MNHEY and CDR2 SVGAGI. Trimming removed 7 bases from V and 7 bases from J; junction bases left unmatched: 8. The CDR3 spells CASTFLGQGVGYTF. CDR3 nucleotides: TGTGCCAGCACCTTCTTGGGACAGGGGGTTGGCTACACCTTC.

The V and J genes are TRBV10-3 and TRBJ1-5; no reliable D call. Germline loops: CDR1 ENHRY, CDR2 SYGVKD. The CDR3 extends over 14 amino acids. V was shortened by 0 bases and J by 7 bases, with 10 bases between the two germline ends. CDR3 sequence (DNA): TGTGCCATCAGTGAGTCGTTCGACAAACAGCCCCAGCATTTT. This sequence encodes CAISESFDKQPQHF.

The J gene is TRBJ2-1, the V gene TRBV28; 9 bases are shared with TRBD2. Germline V gene sequence: CDR1 MDHEN, CDR2 SYDVKM. The V and J ends lost 5 bases and 15 bases, in that order; junction bases with no gene match: 14. CDR3 length: 14 amino acids. The CDR3 coding sequence is TGTGCCAGCAGTATCGCGGGGGGGCAGGGTTATCGGTTCTTC. It encodes CASSIAGGQGYRFF.

V gene TRBV20-1 combines with J gene TRBJ1-1; unclear D gene. Deletions cut 3 bases from V and 0 bases from J, with 8 bases between. The CDR3 sequence is 13 residues long. Per the germline V gene, CDR1 is DFQATT and CDR2 is SNEGSKA (reference sequence). The CDR3 protein is CSASRTLNTEAFF. The CDR3 DNA follows: TGCAGTGCTAGTAGGACCTTGAACACTGAAGCTTTCTTT.

The chain uses TRBV9 and TRBJ2-3, with D perhaps assigned TRBD1 or TRBD2 (5 bases each). CDR3 length: 15 amino acids. V lost 5 bases to trimming and J lost 0 bases, with 13 bases between them. Germline V gene lookup returns CDR1 SGDLS and CDR2 YYNGEE. The CDR3 here is CASRRGHHSTDTQYF. The CDR3 DNA follows: TGTGCCAGCAGGAGGGGCCACCATAGCACAGATACGCAGTATTTT.

The chain joins TRBV7-9 to TRBJ2-3; D may be TRBD2 (6 bases). The CDR3 has 15 amino acids. The V end was cut by 2 bases, the J end by 2 bases, with 11 bases between. Germline V gene lookup returns CDR1 SEHNR and CDR2 FQNEAQ (reference sequence). Here the CDR3 reads CASSLIAEPTDTQYF. The CDR3, as DNA: TGTGCCAGCAGCTTAATAGCGGAACCCACAGATACGCAGTATTTT.

The chain links TRBV4-3 to TRBJ1-4, with 10 bases matching TRBD1. The CDR3 spans 15 residues. CDR1 is LGHNA and CDR2 is YSLEER in the germline V gene. The trim removed 1 base at V and 7 bases at J, leaving 3 bases unmatched. As DNA, the CDR3 is TGCGCCAGCAGCCAAGGGACAGGGGGAAGTGAAAAACTGTTTTTT. Protein sequence: CASSQGTGGSEKLFF.

In the case of this clone: No DNA is shown, since the ends of the CDR3 on it are uncertain; the CDR3 is the one TCRdb lists. The chain employs TRBV4-2 and TRBJ1-2; TRBD1 was called by the table and not checked on the DNA. Germline V gene lookup returns CDR1 LGHNA and CDR2 YNFKEQ. The CDR3 sequence runs 13 residues, both termini included. The CDR3 here is CASSQLDTFGYTF.

The J gene is TRBJ1-4, the V gene TRBV2; TRBD1 agrees at 9 bases. This CDR3 is 15 amino acids long. Per the germline V gene, CDR1 is SNHLY and CDR2 is FYNNEI. V lost 2 bases, J lost 7 bases, and 5 bases stayed unmatched. This CDR3 reads CASSEMGQGGEKLFF. DNA of the CDR3: TGTGCCAGCAGTGAAATGGGACAGGGCGGTGAAAAACTGTTTTTT. The full variable domain, in which reference TRBV2 and TRBJ1-4 provide the parts outside the CDR3, is EPEVTQTPSHQVTQMGQEVILRCVPISNHLYFYWYRQILGQKVEFLVSFYNNEISEKSEIFDDQFSVERPDGSNFTLKIRSTKLEDSAMYFCASSEMGQGGEKLFFGSGTQLSVL.

Turning to this clone: Other nucleotide sequences in the sample specify the same CDR3. The chain uses TRBV18 and TRBJ2-3; 7 bases align to TRBD1. The V gene's germline CDR1 is KGHSH and CDR2 LQKENI. The ends lost 1 base at V and 0 bases at J; junction bases unmatched: 1. The CDR3 length is 15 residues. DNA of the CDR3: TGTGCCAGCTCACCACAGGGGGCGAGCACAGATACGCAGTATTTT. This encodes CASSPQGASTDTQYF.

The rearrangement joins TRBV4-3 to TRBJ1-6, with 12 bases identical to TRBD1. Germline V lookup: CDR1 LGHNA, CDR2 YSLEER. Germline trimming cut 0 bases from V and 16 bases from J; bases unmatched to any gene: 13. This CDR3 is built from 17 residues. The CDR3 nucleotides read TGCGCCAGCAGCCAAGAAGGAATCGGGACAGGGGGCTTTGTGCTCCACTTT. This translates into CASSQEGIGTGGFVLHF.

The chain links TRBV6-2 or TRBV6-3 to TRBJ1-1, with D uncertain. Germline values: CDR1 MNHEY, CDR2 SVGEGT. V shed 2 bases and J shed 1 base, with 8 bases lying between them. This CDR3 is 14 amino acids long. CDR3: CASSYRERNTEAFF. The CDR3 coding sequence is TGTGCCAGCAGTTACCGGGAACGGAACACTGAAGCTTTCTTT.

The gene calls are TRBV19 and TRBJ2-7; D gene uncertain. Trimming cost V 7 bases and J 0 bases, with 13 bases left between them. The CDR3 spans 14 residues. In germline, CDR1 is LNHDA, CDR2 SQIVND (reference sequence). This CDR3 is CASTPDPSSYEQYF. The DNA for the CDR3 is TGTGCCAGTACCCCGGATCCGAGCTCCTACGAGCAGTACTTC.

This clone occurred once. This chain joins TRBV6-4 and TRBJ1-6; weak D call: TRBD1 (6 bases). The length of the CDR3 is 15 residues. V was clipped by 5 bases and J by 7 bases, with 15 bases between them. The V gene's germline CDR1 is MRHNA and CDR2 SNTAGT. The CDR3 DNA sequence: TGTGCCAGCAGTAGGATACCACAGGGAAATTCACCCCTCCACTTT. Encoded protein: CASSRIPQGNSPLHF.

A few counts support this clone. The genes are TRBV3-1 (or the pseudogene TRBV3-2) and TRBJ1-6, with D possibly TRBD1 on 6 matching bases. The V end was cut by 5 bases, the J end by 7 bases, with 18 bases between. This CDR3 spans 16 amino acids. Germline CDR1 LGHDT, CDR2 YNNKEL (reference sequence). The CDR3, as DNA: TGTGCCAGCAGCGCCCGGGCGGGGGCGCGGAATTCACCCCTCCACTTT. This gives the protein CASSARAGARNSPLHF.

This clone was observed a single time. The rearrangement joins TRBV10-3 to TRBJ1-2; D might be TRBD1 (6 bases). Trimming took 3 bases from V and 3 from J, leaving 8 bases between them. CDR3 length equals 13 residues. Per the germline V gene, CDR1 is ENHRY and CDR2 is SYGVKD. CDR3 DNA: TGTGCCATCAGTGAACAGGGTCACTATGGCTACACCTTC. This translates into CAISEQGHYGYTF.

This rearrangement joins TRBV10-2 to TRBJ2-7; D perhaps matches TRBD2 (5 bases). V dropped 6 bases and J dropped 3 bases, with 15 bases sitting between them. The CDR3 runs 14 residues. CDR1 and CDR2 from the germline V gene are WSHSY and SAAADI. CDR3 nucleotide sequence: TGCGCCAGCAGGCAGCGGAGCAATATCTACGAGCAGTACTTC. Translation gives CASRQRSNIYEQYF.

The chain uses TRBV6-6 and TRBJ2-5; 13 positions match TRBD2. Germline CDR1 reads MNHNY; CDR2 reads SVGAGI (reference sequence). V was pared by 1 base and J by 3 bases, with 2 bases of the junction left unmatched. There are 16 residues in the CDR3. The CDR3 DNA follows: TGTGCCAGCAGTTACTTTGGGACTAGCGGGGAAGAGACCCAGTACTTC. The encoded protein is CASSYFGTSGEETQYF.

The chain has TRBV7-9 and TRBJ1-5; no clear D gene. V dropped 5 bases and J dropped 2 bases, with 7 bases sitting between them. The CDR3 length is 13 residues. Germline-derived CDR1 and CDR2 are SEHNR and FQNEAQ (reference sequence). CDR3 DNA: TGTGCCAGCAGCGCGGACGGCAATCAGCCCCAGCATTTT. Translating gives CASSADGNQPQHF.

The rearrangement joins TRBV19 to TRBJ2-7, with TRBD1 as a possible D gene (5 bases). The CDR3 is 14 residues long. Germline values: CDR1 LNHDA, CDR2 SQIVND (reference sequence). The V end was cut by 4 bases, the J end by 0 bases, with 10 bases between. The CDR3 sequence: CASSTNRNSYEQYF. The DNA for the CDR3 is TGTGCCAGTAGTACAAACAGGAACTCCTACGAGCAGTACTTC.

The V gene is TRBV6-7, the J gene TRBJ1-5, with unresolved D. TRBV6-7 is an ORF for which the function is uncertain. CDR3 length equals 13 residues. V was cut by 2 bases and J by 2 bases, with 4 bases left in between. This CDR3 is CASSYGGNQPQHF. The CDR3 DNA reads TGTGCCAGCAGTTACGGGGGCAATCAGCCCCAGCATTTT.

V and J are TRBV5-4 and TRBJ1-2, with TRBD1 as a possible D gene (5 bases). There are 14 residues in the CDR3. Between the trimmed V and J ends, which lost 4 bases and 0 bases, there was a span of 10 bases. In germline, CDR1 is SGHNT, CDR2 YYREEE (reference sequence). The CDR3 reads CASSPGTSNYGYTF. CDR3 nucleotide sequence: TGTGCCAGCAGCCCGGGGACGTCTAACTATGGCTACACCTTC.

This rearrangement joins TRBV4-1 to TRBJ1-2, with D perhaps matching TRBD1 (6 bases). Germline CDR1 reads MGHRA; CDR2 reads YSYEKL. CDR3 length: 16 residues. V was trimmed by 1 base and J by 0 bases, leaving 12 bases between them. DNA for the CDR3: TGCGCCAGCAGCCAAGCAGATGGACAGCCTAACTATGGCTACACCTTC. This codes for CASSQADGQPNYGYTF.

The chain carries TRBV19 and TRBJ2-3; 12 bases match TRBD2. Trimming at V came to 5 bases and at J to 3 bases, leaving 3 bases not matched to a gene. Germline V gives CDR1 LNHDA, CDR2 SQIVND (reference sequence). The CDR3 totals 15 residues. Here the CDR3 DNA reads TGTGCCAGTAGTCCTAGCGGGGGGGCAACAGATACGCAGTATTTT. Residues: CASSPSGGATDTQYF.

This clone was observed a handful of times. The chain has TRBV28 and TRBJ1-3; D gene unclear. V was shortened by 7 bases and J by 0 bases, with 10 bases between the two germline ends. Germline CDR1 reads MDHEN; CDR2 reads SYDVKM. The CDR3 is 14 amino acids. The CDR3 protein is CASTGRISGNTIYF. The DNA of the CDR3 is TGTGCCAGCACCGGAAGGATCTCTGGAAACACCATATATTTT.

The V gene is TRBV7-6, the J gene TRBJ2-2; 12 bases fit TRBD2. Trimming cost V 7 bases and J 6 bases; bases outside gene matches: 6. Per the germline V gene, CDR1 is SGHVS and CDR2 is FNYEAQ. The length of the CDR3 is 15 residues. CDR3 nucleotides: TGTGCCAGCAACCTAGCGGGGGGGCCTGCCGGGGAGCTGTTTTTT. As protein: CASNLAGGPAGELFF.

The V call is TRBV9, the J call TRBJ2-7; 8 bases are shared with TRBD1. V trimming: 3 bases; J trimming: 0 bases; junction bases outside the gene matches: 2. Germline V gene data show CDR1 as SGDLS and CDR2 as YYNGEE. CDR3 length equals 14 residues. CDR3: CASSADRASYEQYF. CDR3 DNA sequence: TGTGCCAGCAGCGCGGACAGGGCCTCCTACGAGCAGTACTTC.

The rearrangement joins TRBV7-9 to TRBJ2-7; 9 bases match TRBD1. The CDR3 is 14 amino acids. V shed 7 bases and J 7 bases; nucleotides not matched to a gene: 11. The germline gives CDR1 SEHNR, CDR2 FQNEAQ (reference sequence). The CDR3 spells CASTNNRGRIEQYF. CDR3 coding DNA: TGTGCCAGCACCAATAACAGGGGGCGAATTGAGCAGTACTTC.